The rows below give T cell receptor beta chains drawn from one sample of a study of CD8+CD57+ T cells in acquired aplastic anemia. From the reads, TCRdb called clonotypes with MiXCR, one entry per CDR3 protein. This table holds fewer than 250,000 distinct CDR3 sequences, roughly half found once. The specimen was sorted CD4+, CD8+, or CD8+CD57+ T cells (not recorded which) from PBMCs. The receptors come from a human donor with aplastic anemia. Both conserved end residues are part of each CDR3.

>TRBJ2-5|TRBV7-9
CASSLAVTEETQYF
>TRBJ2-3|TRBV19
CASSQPWRSGREDTQYF
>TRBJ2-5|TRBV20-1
CSARSNEEETQYF
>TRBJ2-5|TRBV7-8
CAISDPQETQYF
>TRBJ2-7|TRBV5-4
CASRGMGGLYF
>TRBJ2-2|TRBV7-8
CASSSRTGNTGELSF
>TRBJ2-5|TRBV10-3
CAISGRQDQETQYF
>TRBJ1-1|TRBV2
CASSEKRLRNTEAFF
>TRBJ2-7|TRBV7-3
CASRSRDSSYEQYF
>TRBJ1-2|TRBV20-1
CSANPHFVTELYGYTF
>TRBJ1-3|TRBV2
CASSEGARNTIYF
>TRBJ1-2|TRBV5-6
CASSVRTGAHHGYTF
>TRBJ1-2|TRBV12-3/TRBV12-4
CASSLVFGQFDDGYTF
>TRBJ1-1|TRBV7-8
CASSLIVGTEAFF
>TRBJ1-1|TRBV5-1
CASSFGTEAFF
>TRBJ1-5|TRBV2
CASSSRQYNQPQHF
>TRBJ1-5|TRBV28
CASSSSPAGDSNQPQHF
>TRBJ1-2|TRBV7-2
CASSDLGTPNYGYTF
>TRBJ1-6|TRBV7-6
CASSLYQGSSNSPLHF
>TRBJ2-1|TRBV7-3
CASSLGAGVSHDEQFF
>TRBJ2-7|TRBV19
CASSIIAGNRDSLPYEQYF
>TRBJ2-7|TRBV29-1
CSSSGVDNEQYF
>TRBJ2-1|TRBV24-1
CATTASTGTNYEQFF